This T cell receptor beta chain stems from a study of OX40 agonist ivuxolimab in advanced cancers. TCRdb keeps only in-frame clones here, not all; method: immunoSEQ multiplex PCR. Of some 35,000 clones in the sample, more than 65% were seen once. Germline V gives CDR1 MGHRA, CDR2 YSYEKL. This CDR3 has 16 residues. The V segment lost 0 bases and the J segment 8 bases; nucleotides outside the gene matches: 8. The material sequenced was CD4+ or CD8+ T cells sorted from blood, taken in a trial of the OX40 agonist ivuxolimab. This sequence originates from an adult with an advanced solid tumor such as melanoma, head and neck, liver or kidney cancer. The chain carries TRBV4-1 and TRBJ2-1, with 9 bases identical to TRBD2. DNA of the CDR3: TGCGCCAGCAGCCAAGAGCGGGAGACTAGCGGTGATGAGCAGTTCTTC. Translating it yields CASSQERETSGDEQFF.